Listed below are T cell receptor beta chains from one sample, sequenced in a study of cytomegalovirus exposure and HLA in healthy donors. Repertoires were generated with immunoSEQ multiplex PCR, while TCRdb's copy carries only in-frame clones and drops some. The sample records more than 100,000 clones, 80% being singletons. Sequences were obtained from PBMCs. These receptors all come from a man aged 35 to 55 in good health and CMV-seronegative. Each CDR3 is given with its conserved first and last residue. The D gene is left open where the match is weak. Part of the rows lack a size; the others show once, few, many or a class for expanded clones.

cdr3_nt	cdr3_aa	cdr3_length	clone_size	d_call	v_call	j_call
TGCGCCAGCAAGGCGGGCTCTGAAGCTTTCTTT	CASKAGSEAFF	11	few	NA	TRBV10-2	TRBJ1-1
TGTGCCAGCAGCCTGATTGGATCGGGGGGGCTTTCACCCCTCCACTTT	CASSLIGSGGLSPLHF	16	NA	NA	TRBV7-2	TRBJ1-6
TGTGCCAGCAGCTTAGGCGGGCGCTCCTACAATGAGCAGTTCTTC	CASSLGGRSYNEQFF	15	NA	NA	TRBV11-2	TRBJ2-1
TGCAGCCTTGATGGCAGGGAATACGAGCAGTACTTC	CSLDGREYEQYF	12	few	NA	TRBV29-1	TRBJ2-7
TGTGCCAGCAGCTTACTGGGACAGGGGGCGAACGGAAACACCATATATTTT	CASSLLGQGANGNTIYF	17	NA	TRBD1	TRBV7-9	TRBJ1-3
TGCAGCGTTGCGGGGGGGGCTACAGATACGCAGTATTTT	CSVAGGATDTQYF	13	NA	TRBD2	TRBV29-1	TRBJ2-3
TGTGCCAGCAGCTTGGGCCTAAGCTCCTATAATTCACCCCTCCACTTT	CASSLGLSSYNSPLHF	16	NA	NA	TRBV5-6	TRBJ1-6
TGTGCCAGCCGACAGGGGACAGGAGGGGAGACTGAAGCTTTCTTT	CASRQGTGGETEAFF	15	NA	TRBD1	TRBV4-2	TRBJ1-1
TGTGCCAGCAGCTGGGCCCCGGGGGGGGGACCAGAGACCCAGTACTTC	CASSWAPGGGPETQYF	16	NA	TRBD2	TRBV5-4	TRBJ2-5
TGTGCCAGCAGCTCCCGGGACAGGGCCTACAATGAGCAGTTCTTC	CASSSRDRAYNEQFF	15	NA	TRBD1	TRBV7-9	TRBJ2-1
TGTGCCAGTAGTATACAGGGTCTTGCCTACAATGAGCAGTTCTTC	CASSIQGLAYNEQFF	15	NA	NA	TRBV19	TRBJ2-1
TGTGCCACCAGCAGAGGGGGACAAGAGGCCCAGTACTTC	CATSRGGQEAQYF	13	NA	NA	TRBV15	TRBJ2-5
TGTGCCAGCAGCTCCCAAGGAGGTCAGCCCCAGCATTTT	CASSSQGGQPQHF	13	NA	NA	TRBV7-3	TRBJ1-5
TGTGCCAGCAGCCTTACCGGGACTCCGAACACCGGGGAGCTGTTTTTT	CASSLTGTPNTGELFF	16	NA	NA	TRBV9	TRBJ2-2
TGCAGCGCTGGACAGGGAGAGGTAACTGAAGCTTTCTTT	CSAGQGEVTEAFF	13	NA	TRBD1	TRBV29-1	TRBJ1-1
TGTGCCAGCAGCCCCCCCTCGTCTACTAGCCGGCCGGTGAAGACCCAGTACTTC	CASSPPSSTSRPVKTQYF	18	NA	NA	TRBV13	TRBJ2-5
TGCAGCGTGGCGGAGGCTCAGGGGGCGCGCGGCTACACCTTC	CSVAEAQGARGYTF	14	NA	TRBD1	TRBV29-1	TRBJ1-2
TGCGCCAGCAGCTTGACCCAGGGTAGCACTGAAGCTTTCTTT	CASSLTQGSTEAFF	14	NA	NA	TRBV5-1	TRBJ1-1
TGTGCCAGCAGTTACTCGATCCAGGGCGGTGAAGCTTTCTTT	CASSYSIQGGEAFF	14	NA	NA	TRBV6-5	TRBJ1-1
TGTGCCTGGAGTCGGACAGAGAACACTGAAGCTTTCTTT	CAWSRTENTEAFF	13	NA	NA	TRBV30	TRBJ1-1